This T cell receptor (beta chain) was sequenced in a study of blood T cell repertoires in COVID-19. The CDR3 contains 12 residues. With 6 bases removed from V and 9 bases from J, the gap between germline ends came to 15 bases. Generated by immunoSEQ multiplex PCR, the TCRdb table keeps only in-frame clones and is missing some. This table has around 150,000 clones, 80% to 90% appearing once. Sequenced input: peripheral blood. The chain carries TRBV12-3 or TRBV12-4 and TRBJ2-7; no clear D gene. This clonotype was sampled from a woman aged 40 to 50 with acute or convalescent COVID-19. CDR3 region: CASSLGEEGQYF. CDR3 in DNA: TGTGCCAGCAGCCTAGGTGAAGAAGGGCAGTACTTC.